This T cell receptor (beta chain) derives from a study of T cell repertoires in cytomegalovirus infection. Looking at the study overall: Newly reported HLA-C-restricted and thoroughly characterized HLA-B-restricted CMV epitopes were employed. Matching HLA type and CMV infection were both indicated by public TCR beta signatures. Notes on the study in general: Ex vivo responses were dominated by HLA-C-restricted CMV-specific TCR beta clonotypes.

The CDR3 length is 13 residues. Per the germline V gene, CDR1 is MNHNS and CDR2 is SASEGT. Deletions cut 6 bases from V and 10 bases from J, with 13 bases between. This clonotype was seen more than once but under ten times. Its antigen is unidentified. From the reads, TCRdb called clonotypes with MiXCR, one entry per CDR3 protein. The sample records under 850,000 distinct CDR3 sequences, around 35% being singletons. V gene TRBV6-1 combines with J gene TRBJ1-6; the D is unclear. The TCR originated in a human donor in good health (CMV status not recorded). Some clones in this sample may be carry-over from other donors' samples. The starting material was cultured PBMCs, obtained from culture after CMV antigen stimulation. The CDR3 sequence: CASRVAGGSPLHF. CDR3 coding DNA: TGTGCCAGCAGGGTGGCAGGAGGATCACCCCTCCACTTT.